The entry below gives a single T cell receptor (beta chain) sequence along with its context. TEMRA cells were enriched by FACS, while CD8+ and CD4+ T cells were obtained through a negative isolation that was performed magnetically. These data belong to a study of CD8 T cells in Susac syndrome. Trimming took 2 bases from V and 0 from J, leaving 8 bases between them. Germline CDR1 SNHLY, CDR2 FYNNEI. This CDR3 has 15 residues. The authors reverse transcribed roughly 0.5 to 1 ug RNA with random hexamers. TCRdb analysed the immunoSEQ multiplex PCR reads with MiXCR anew, one entry per CDR3 protein. The data hold 90,000 to 150,000 distinct CDR3 sequences, with roughly 92% observed a single time.

This receptor was identified in a human donor in good health. This chain connects TRBV2 to TRBJ2-4, with D hard to call. Sequences were obtained from CD4+ T cells from PBMCs. CDR3 residues: CASSESAVAKNIQYF. The CDR3 DNA follows: TGTGCCAGCAGTGAATCGGCCGTAGCCAAAAACATTCAGTACTTC.